This is a list of T cell receptor beta chains from one sample in a study of OX40 agonist ivuxolimab in advanced cancers. Sequencing used immunoSEQ multiplex PCR; TCRdb keeps in-frame clones, though not all of them. The repertoire holds 25,000 to 35,000 clones, with 86% as singletons. Material: CD4+ or CD8+ T cells sorted from blood, obtained in a trial of the OX40 agonist ivuxolimab. These receptors were collected from an adult with an advanced solid tumor such as melanoma, head and neck, liver or kidney cancer. The CDR3 runs from the conserved cysteine through the conserved F or W. D genes are given only for firm matches. The size of a clone is reported for some rows only, either as once, few or many, or as a class for expanded clones.

TRBV30	TRBJ2-7	-	-	TGTGCCTGGACAGATTTCTACGAGCAGTACTTC	CAWTDFYEQYF
TRBV4-1	TRBJ1-5	-	TRBD1	TGCGCCAGCAGCCTCGGTAGGACAGGGGTTCAGCCCCAGCATTTT	CASSLGRTGVQPQHF
TRBV5-6	TRBJ2-5	-	TRBD2	TGTGCCAGCAGCGGGGGACTAGGGAAAGAGACCCAGTACTTC	CASSGGLGKETQYF
TRBV5-5	TRBJ2-1	-	TRBD2	TGTGCCAGCAGCAAAGGACTAGCGGGATCTAATGAGCAGTTCTTC	CASSKGLAGSNEQFF
TRBV29-1	TRBJ2-1	many	TRBD2	TGCAGCGTTGAAGACCTAGCGGGACAGAGCTCCTACAATGAGCAGTTCTTC	CSVEDLAGQSSYNEQFF
TRBV14	TRBJ1-1	-	-	TGTGCCAGCAGCCAACGGGTTGCTCACTCTGAAGCTTTCTTT	CASSQRVAHSEAFF
TRBV4-2	TRBJ2-3	-	TRBD2	TGTGCCAGCAGCCAAGCTGTGTCGGCGGGAGAGGGGAAGACAGATACGCAGTATTTT	CASSQAVSAGEGKTDTQYF
TRBV11-3	TRBJ2-1	-	-	TGTGCCAGCAGCTTAGAACCCGGCTACAATGAGCAGTTCTTC	CASSLEPGYNEQFF
TRBV9	TRBJ2-4	-	TRBD2	TGTGCCAGCAGCCCTGTGCGGACTAGCGGGGGGGAAAACATTCAGTACTTC	CASSPVRTSGGENIQYF
TRBV27	TRBJ2-7	once	-	TGTGCCAGCAGTTTCGATGGGACCATGAGCTCCTACGAGCAGTACTTC	CASSFDGTMSSYEQYF
TRBV5-1	TRBJ1-1	-	-	TGCGCCAGCAGCTTGGGGCGCGTCACTGAAGCTTTCTTT	CASSLGRVTEAFF
TRBV15	TRBJ2-7	-	-	TGTGCCACCAGCAGAGAACTAGGCGAGCAGTACTTC	CATSRELGEQYF
TRBV29-1	TRBJ2-5	-	TRBD1	TGCAGCGTGGCGGACAGGTACCAAGAGACCCAGTACTTC	CSVADRYQETQYF
TRBV30	TRBJ1-1	few	-	TGTGCCTGGTTAACAGGGATGAACACTGAAGCTTTCTTT	CAWLTGMNTEAFF
TRBV5-4	TRBJ2-5	-	-	TGTGCCAGCAGTTCGGTTCTCCAAGAGACCCAGTACTTC	CASSSVLQETQYF
TRBV27	TRBJ2-7	-	-	TGTGCCAGCAGTAGGGGACGGATCTACGAGCAGTACTTC	CASSRGRIYEQYF
TRBV3-1/TRBV3-2	TRBJ2-7	-	-	TGTGCCAGCAGCACCCGGAACCACTTC	CASSTRNHF
TRBV29-1	TRBJ1-3	-	-	TGCAGCGCCCTGAGGGTGGGCGAAGGAAACACCATATATTTT	CSALRVGEGNTIYF